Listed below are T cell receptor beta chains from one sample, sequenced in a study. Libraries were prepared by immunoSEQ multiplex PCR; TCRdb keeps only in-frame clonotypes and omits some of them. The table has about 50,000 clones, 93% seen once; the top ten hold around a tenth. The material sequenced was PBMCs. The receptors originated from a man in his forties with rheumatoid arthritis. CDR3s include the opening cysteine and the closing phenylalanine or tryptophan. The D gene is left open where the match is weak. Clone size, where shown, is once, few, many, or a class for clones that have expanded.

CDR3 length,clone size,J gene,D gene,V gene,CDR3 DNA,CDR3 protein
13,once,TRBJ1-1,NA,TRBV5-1,TGCGCCAGCAGCTTGTCGGTGGGGGCTGAAGCTTTCTTT,CASSLSVGAEAFF
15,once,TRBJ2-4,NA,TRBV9,TGTGCCAGCAGCGTTAGCGGACAAGCCAAAAACATTCAGTACTTC,CASSVSGQAKNIQYF
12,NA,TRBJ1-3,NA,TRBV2,TGTGCCAGCGACAGTTCTGGAAACACCATATATTTT,CASDSSGNTIYF
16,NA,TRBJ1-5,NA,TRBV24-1,TGTGCCACCAGTGATGGCAAGAGATATAGCAATCAGCCCCAGCATTTT,CATSDGKRYSNQPQHF
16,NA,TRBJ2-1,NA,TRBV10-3,TGTGCCATCTCGATCGGATCCGTGGGGGGAAACAATGAGCAGTTCTTC,CAISIGSVGGNNEQFF
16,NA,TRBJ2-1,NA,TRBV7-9,TGTGCCAGCAGAAGACACCTCCTTAAAAGTTCGAATGAGCAGTTCTTC,CASRRHLLKSSNEQFF
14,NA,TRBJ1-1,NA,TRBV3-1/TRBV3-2,TGTGCCAGCAGCCAAAAGGGTACTGTAGTTGGCGCTTTCTTT,CASSQKGTVVGAFF
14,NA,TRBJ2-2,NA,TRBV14,TGTGCCAGCAGCCAAGATGTGGAGCTCGGGGAGCTGTTTTTT,CASSQDVELGELFF
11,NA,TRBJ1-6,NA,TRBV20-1,TGCAGTGCTAGGCTGGATTCACCCCTCCACTTT,CSARLDSPLHF
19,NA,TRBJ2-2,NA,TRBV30,TGTGCCTGGACCTCACCTTGGACTATCACGATGAGACACACCGGGGAGCTGTTTTTT,CAWTSPWTITMRHTGELFF
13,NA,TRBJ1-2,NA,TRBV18,TGTGCCAGCTCACCAGAAGGAACTCATGGCTACACCTTC,CASSPEGTHGYTF
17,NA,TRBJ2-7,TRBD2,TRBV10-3,TGTGCCATCAGTGACTTGGGACTAGCAGAAAGCTCCTACGAGCAGTACTTC,CAISDLGLAESSYEQYF
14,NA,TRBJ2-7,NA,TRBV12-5,TGTGCTAGTGGCCTGGCGGGGGCAATCTACGAGCAGTACTTC,CASGLAGAIYEQYF
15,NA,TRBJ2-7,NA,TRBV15,TGTGCCACCAGCAGAGATATGAAGGTTGCCTACGAGCAGTACTTC,CATSRDMKVAYEQYF
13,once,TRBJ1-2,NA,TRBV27,TGTGCCAGCAGTCTGGCCACGGGGTATGGCTACACCTTC,CASSLATGYGYTF
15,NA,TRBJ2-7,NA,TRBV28,TGTGCCAGCAGTCAAGGGAGACTAGGGGGCTACGAGCAGTACTTC,CASSQGRLGGYEQYF
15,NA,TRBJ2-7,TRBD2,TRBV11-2,TGTGCCAGCAGGCGGGTGGCGGGAGCTGGGGGAGAGCAGTACTTC,CASRRVAGAGGEQYF
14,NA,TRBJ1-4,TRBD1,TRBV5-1,TGCGCCAGCAGCCATGGGACAGGGAACGAAAAACTGTTTTTT,CASSHGTGNEKLFF
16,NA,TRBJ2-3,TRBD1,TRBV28,TGTGCCAGCAGTGCGACAGGGGCTCTGGGCACAGATACGCAGTATTTT,CASSATGALGTDTQYF
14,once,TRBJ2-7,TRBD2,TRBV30,TGTGCCTGGAGACTAGCGGGGACGGGGGGAGAGCAGTACTTC,CAWRLAGTGGEQYF
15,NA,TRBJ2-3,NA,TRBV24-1,TGTGCCACCAGTGATTACGGGACGGAAGGGGGTACGCAGTATTTT,CATSDYGTEGGTQYF
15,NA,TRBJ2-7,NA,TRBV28,TGTGCCAGCAGCCCACCGGGCAAGAACTCCTACGAGCAGTACTTC,CASSPPGKNSYEQYF
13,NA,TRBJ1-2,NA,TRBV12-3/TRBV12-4,TGTGCCAGTGAGTTGGCCGGGGGAGGTGGCTACACCTTC,CASELAGGGGYTF
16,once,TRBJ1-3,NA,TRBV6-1,TGTGCCAGCAGTGAAGCGATCCGGGACACTAGAAACACCATATATTTT,CASSEAIRDTRNTIYF
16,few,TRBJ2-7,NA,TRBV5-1,TGCGCCAGCAGCTTGGAGGCTGGCGCTAACTCCTACGAGCAGTACTTC,CASSLEAGANSYEQYF
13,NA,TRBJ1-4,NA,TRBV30,TGTGCCTGGAGTGTCCCGGGACTGGAAAAACTGTTTTTT,CAWSVPGLEKLFF
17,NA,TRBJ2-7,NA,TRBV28,TGTGCCAGCAGTTTCGCTAAGCCGGAGGAGGGGACCTACGAGCAGTACTTC,CASSFAKPEEGTYEQYF
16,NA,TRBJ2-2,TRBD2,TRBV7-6,TGTGCCAGCAGCGTCTGGACTAGCGGGAGCTCCGGGGAGCTGTTTTTT,CASSVWTSGSSGELFF
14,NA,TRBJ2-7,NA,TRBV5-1,TGCGCCAGCAGCTTGGGGCTAGATCTGTACGAGCAGTACTTC,CASSLGLDLYEQYF
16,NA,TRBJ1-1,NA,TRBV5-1,TGCGCCAGCAGCTTGAGGGACCTTCCTCAGGGGACTGAAGCTTTCTTT,CASSLRDLPQGTEAFF
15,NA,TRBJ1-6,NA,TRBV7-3,TGTGCCAGCAGCTTAGGGGGAACGTGGGATTCACCCCTCCACTTT,CASSLGGTWDSPLHF
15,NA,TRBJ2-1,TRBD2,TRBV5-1,TGCGCCAGCAGCCCCCCGACTAGCGGGAGGAATGAGCAGTTCTTC,CASSPPTSGRNEQFF
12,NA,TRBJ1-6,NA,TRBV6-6,TGTGCCAGCAGGGGGGGGGATTCACCCCTCCACTTT,CASRGGDSPLHF
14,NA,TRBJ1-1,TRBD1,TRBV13,TGTGCCAGCACCATAGGGACAGGGAGCACTGAAGCTTTCTTT,CASTIGTGSTEAFF
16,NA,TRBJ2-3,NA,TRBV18,TGTGCCAGCTCACCCCCCAATTGGGGAAGGAGAGATACGCAGTATTTT,CASSPPNWGRRDTQYF
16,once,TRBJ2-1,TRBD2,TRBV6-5,TGTGCCAGCAGTTACCGGCTAGCGGGTTTTCCCAATGAGCAGTTCTTC,CASSYRLAGFPNEQFF
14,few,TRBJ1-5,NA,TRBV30,TGTGCCTGGAGTTCCGTGACAGGCAATCAGCCCCAGCATTTT,CAWSSVTGNQPQHF
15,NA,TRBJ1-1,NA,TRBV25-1,TGTGCCAGCAGGGGCTATGGGGCGGGTAACACTGAAGCTTTCTTT,CASRGYGAGNTEAFF
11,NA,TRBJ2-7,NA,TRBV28,TGTGCCAGCAGTCGGGACTACGAGCAGTACTTC,CASSRDYEQYF
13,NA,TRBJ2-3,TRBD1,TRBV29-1,TGCAGCGTTGAATCACAGGGGGCAGATACGCAGTATTTT,CSVESQGADTQYF
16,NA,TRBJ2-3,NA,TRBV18,TGTGCCAGCTCACCAATGGAAAGGAAAGGTACAGATACGCAGTATTTT,CASSPMERKGTDTQYF
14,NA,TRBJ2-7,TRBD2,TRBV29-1,TGCAGCGCTGGGGGGGGAGCTTACTCCTACGAGCAGTACTTC,CSAGGGAYSYEQYF
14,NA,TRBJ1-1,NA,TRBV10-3,TGTGCCATCAGTGAGTCCCAGGCTCGGACTGAAGCTTTCTTT,CAISESQARTEAFF
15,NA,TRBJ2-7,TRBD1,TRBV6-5,TGTGCCAGCAGTTCACGCCAGGGACAGACCCTAGTGCAGTACTTC,CASSSRQGQTLVQYF
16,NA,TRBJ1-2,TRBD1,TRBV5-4,TGTGCCAGCAGCTTGGTTGGCCGGAAACAGGGGGATGGCTACACCTTC,CASSLVGRKQGDGYTF
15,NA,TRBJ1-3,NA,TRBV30,TGTGCCTGGAGGCCTCGAGGGGGGAATGGAAACACCATATATTTT,CAWRPRGGNGNTIYF
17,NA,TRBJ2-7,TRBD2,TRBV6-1,TGTGCCAGCAGTGAACCCGGGCGGCGCGGGGGGGCCAGCGAGCAGTACTTC,CASSEPGRRGGASEQYF
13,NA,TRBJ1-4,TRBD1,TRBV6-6,TGTGCCAGCTCGTTGCAGGGGGACGAAAAACTGTTTTTT,CASSLQGDEKLFF
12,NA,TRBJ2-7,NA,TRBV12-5,TGTGCTAAGGAACAGACCCCCTACGAGCAGTACTTC,CAKEQTPYEQYF
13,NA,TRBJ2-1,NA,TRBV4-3,TGCGCCAGCAGCCAAGGGGGGCGGGATGAGCAGTTCTTC,CASSQGGRDEQFF
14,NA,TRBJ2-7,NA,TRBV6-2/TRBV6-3,TGTGCCAGCAGGCCTACAGGGAATTCGGGCGAGCAGTACTTC,CASRPTGNSGEQYF
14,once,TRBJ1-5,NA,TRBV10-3,TGTGCCATCAGTGAGTCCGGCAGCCCCACGCCCCAGCATTTT,CAISESGSPTPQHF
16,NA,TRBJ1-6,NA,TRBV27,TGTGCCAGCAGTTTAGTTTCGGGGGGCATTAATTCACCCCTCCACTTT,CASSLVSGGINSPLHF
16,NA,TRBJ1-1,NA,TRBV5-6,TGTGCCAGCAGCTTGAAGGTCCCGGGCCGGAACACTGAAGCTTTCTTT,CASSLKVPGRNTEAFF